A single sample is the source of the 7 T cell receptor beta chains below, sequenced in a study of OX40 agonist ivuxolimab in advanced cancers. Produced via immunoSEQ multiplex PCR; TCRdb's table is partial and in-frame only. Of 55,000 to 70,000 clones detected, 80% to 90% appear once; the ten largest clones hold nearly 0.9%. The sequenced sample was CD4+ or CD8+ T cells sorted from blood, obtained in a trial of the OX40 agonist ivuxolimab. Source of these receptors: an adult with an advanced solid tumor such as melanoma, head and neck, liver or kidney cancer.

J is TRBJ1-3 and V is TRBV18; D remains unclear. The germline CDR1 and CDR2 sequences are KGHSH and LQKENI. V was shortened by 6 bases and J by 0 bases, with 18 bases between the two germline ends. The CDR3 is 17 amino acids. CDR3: CASSLEDPKISGNTIYF. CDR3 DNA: TGTGCCAGCTCCCTTGAGGACCCTAAAATCTCTGGAAACACCATATATTTT.

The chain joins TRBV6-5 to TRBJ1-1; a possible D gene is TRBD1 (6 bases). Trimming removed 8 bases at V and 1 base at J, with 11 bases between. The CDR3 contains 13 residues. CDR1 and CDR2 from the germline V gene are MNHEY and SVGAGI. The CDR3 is CASYRAENTEAFF. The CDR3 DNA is TGTGCCAGCTACAGGGCGGAGAACACTGAAGCTTTCTTT.

CDR3 DNA: TGTGCCAGCAGCTTAGCGCGTGGCGGGAGTTCACATGAGCAGTTCTTC. Its protein is CASSLARGGSSHEQFF. The gene calls are TRBV7-9 and TRBJ2-1, with TRBD2 matching over 7 bases. Per the germline V gene, CDR1 is SEHNR and CDR2 is FQNEAQ (reference sequence). Trimming cost V 0 bases and J 8 bases; bases outside gene matches: 10. This CDR3 is built from 16 residues.

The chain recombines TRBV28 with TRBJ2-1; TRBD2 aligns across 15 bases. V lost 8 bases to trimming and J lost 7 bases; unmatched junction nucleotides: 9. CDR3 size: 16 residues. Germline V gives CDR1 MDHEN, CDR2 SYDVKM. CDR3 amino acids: CASRPGLAGGRNEQFF. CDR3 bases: TGTGCCAGCCGACCGGGACTAGCGGGAGGTAGGAATGAGCAGTTCTTC.

CDR3 DNA sequence: TGTGCCAGCAGCTTGTCCCAGGGCATATCCTATGGCTACACCTTC. The encoded protein is CASSLSQGISYGYTF. The gene calls are TRBV5-4 and TRBJ1-2; D is possibly TRBD1 (5 bases). Trimming removed 1 base from V and 4 bases from J, with 14 bases in between. The CDR3 totals 15 residues. Germline V gives CDR1 SGHNT, CDR2 YYREEE (reference sequence).

The CDR3 DNA follows: TGTGCCAGCAGTCCCGGACTAGCGGGGGGGCCGTACAATGAGCAGTTCTTC. Translating it yields CASSPGLAGGPYNEQFF. The V and J genes are TRBV27 and TRBJ2-1; 15 bases are shared with TRBD2. The CDR3 contains 17 residues. J gave up 4 bases and V 5 bases, and 6 bases lay outside the gene matches. Germline V gene lookup returns CDR1 MNHEY and CDR2 SMNVEV (reference sequence).

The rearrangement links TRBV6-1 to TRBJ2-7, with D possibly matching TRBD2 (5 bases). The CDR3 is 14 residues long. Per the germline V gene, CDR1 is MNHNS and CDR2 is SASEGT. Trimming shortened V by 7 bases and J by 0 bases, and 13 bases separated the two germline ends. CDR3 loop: CASIGLGSSYEQYF. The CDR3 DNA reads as TGTGCCAGCATTGGTTTGGGGAGCTCCTACGAGCAGTACTTC.